This T cell receptor (beta chain) derives from a study of beta chain features in type 1 diabetes. Study-wide context: On cell yields, gender and age, patients and healthy donors were similar.

The study, taken as a whole, reports: Patients' naive, central memory and regulatory TCRB repertoires appeared more alike than those of healthy donors.

Reverse transcription of all isolated RNA meant that expressed TCRB transcripts were sequenced. Measured with immunoSEQ multiplex PCR; TCRdb has only the in-frame clones, and not every one. The sample consists of roughly 230,000 clones, around 10% of them appearing once. In regard to this clone: Its antigen is as yet unknown.

Per donor, one heparinised blood draw averaged roughly 110 mL. V was shortened by 4 bases and J by 2 bases, with 10 bases between the two germline ends. The germline V gene has CDR1 MNHNS and CDR2 SASEGT. CDR3 length: 14 residues. The specimen sequenced was naive CD4+ T cells from blood. The chain couples TRBV6-1 to TRBJ2-3, with D unresolved. The receptor was isolated from a woman aged 18-29 years in good health. CDR3 in DNA: TGTGCCAGCAGTGCCGGAGTCCTCACAGATACGCAGTATTTT. It encodes CASSAGVLTDTQYF.